Listed below are T cell receptor beta chains from one sample, sequenced in a study of early T cells in non-severe SARS-CoV-2 infection. Each CDR3 protein is one row after TCRdb ran MiXCR on the 5' RACE reads. The sample lists some 96,000 distinct CDR3 sequences, approximately 11% occurring once. The starting material was whole blood, obtained at baseline. The receptors shown here come from an adult who was a healthcare worker with PCR-confirmed SARS-CoV-2 infection or an uninfected control (not recorded which). The CDR3 runs from the conserved cysteine through the conserved F or W. D genes are given only for firm matches. Expanded clones get a size class; other rows say once, few or many, or leave the size out.

v_gene: TRBV7-3
j_gene: TRBJ2-1
d_gene: TRBD2
abundance: few
CDR3aa: CASSPSGGYNEQFF
CDR3nt: TGTGCCAGCAGCCCTAGCGGGGGTTACAATGAGCAGTTCTTC

v_gene: TRBV5-1
j_gene: TRBJ1-1
d_gene: -
abundance: many
CDR3aa: CASSLNTEAFF
CDR3nt: TGCGCCAGCAGCCTGAACACTGAAGCTTTCTTT

v_gene: TRBV10-3
j_gene: TRBJ2-3
d_gene: TRBD2
abundance: few
CDR3aa: CAISASGRASKTDTQYF
CDR3nt: TGTGCCATCAGTGCTAGCGGGAGGGCCAGTAAGACAGATACGCAGTATTTT

v_gene: TRBV5-6
j_gene: TRBJ2-1
d_gene: -
abundance: many
CDR3aa: CASSLGTGLASDEQFF
CDR3nt: TGTGCCAGCAGCTTGGGGACGGGTCTGGCTAGCGATGAGCAGTTCTTC

v_gene: TRBV19
j_gene: TRBJ2-1
d_gene: TRBD2
abundance: few
CDR3aa: CAASSGGASEQFF
CDR3nt: TGTGCCGCCTCTAGCGGGGGGGCCTCTGAGCAGTTCTTC

v_gene: TRBV7-9
j_gene: TRBJ2-1
d_gene: -
abundance: many
CDR3aa: CASSLSVMGRNEQFF
CDR3nt: TGTGCCAGCAGCTTATCGGTGATGGGTCGCAATGAGCAGTTCTTC

v_gene: TRBV30
j_gene: TRBJ2-7
d_gene: -
abundance: few
CDR3aa: CAWRGPFSTYEQYF
CDR3nt: TGTGCCTGGAGGGGACCGTTTAGCACCTACGAGCAGTACTTC

v_gene: TRBV13
j_gene: TRBJ2-3
d_gene: -
abundance: few
CDR3aa: CASSLGYRDGSDTQYF
CDR3nt: TGTGCCAGCAGCTTAGGGTATCGGGACGGATCAGATACGCAGTATTTT

v_gene: TRBV29-1
j_gene: TRBJ2-5
d_gene: -
abundance: few
CDR3aa: CSGVSAVQETQYF
CDR3nt: TGCAGCGGAGTGTCCGCAGTACAAGAGACCCAGTACTTC

v_gene: TRBV7-3
j_gene: TRBJ2-2
d_gene: -
abundance: few
CDR3aa: CASSSFPGELFF
CDR3nt: TGTGCCAGCAGCTCATTCCCCGGGGAGCTGTTTTTT

v_gene: TRBV6-5
j_gene: TRBJ1-1
d_gene: -
abundance: many
CDR3aa: CASKMDMNTEAFF
CDR3nt: TGTGCCAGCAAGATGGACATGAACACTGAAGCTTTCTTT

v_gene: TRBV6-5
j_gene: TRBJ2-3
d_gene: -
abundance: many
CDR3aa: CASRKRDTQYF
CDR3nt: TGTGCCAGCAGGAAGCGAGATACGCAGTATTTT

v_gene: TRBV10-3
j_gene: TRBJ2-2
d_gene: TRBD2
abundance: few
CDR3aa: CATGLAGGLNTGELFF
CDR3nt: TGTGCCACCGGACTAGCGGGAGGGCTAAACACCGGGGAGCTGTTTTTT

v_gene: TRBV27
j_gene: TRBJ2-7
d_gene: TRBD1
abundance: -
CDR3aa: CASSSRQGSYEQYF
CDR3nt: TGTGCCAGCAGTTCACGACAGGGCTCCTACGAGCAGTACTTC

v_gene: TRBV11-2
j_gene: TRBJ2-1
d_gene: -
abundance: -
CDR3aa: CASSLDPMAGEQFF
CDR3nt: TGTGCCAGCAGCTTAGATCCGATGGCGGGTGAGCAGTTCTTC

v_gene: TRBV29-1
j_gene: TRBJ2-1
d_gene: TRBD1
abundance: many
CDR3aa: CSVEGDRGPDNEQFF
CDR3nt: TGCAGCGTTGAAGGTGACAGGGGTCCAGACAATGAGCAGTTCTTC

v_gene: TRBV14
j_gene: TRBJ2-3
d_gene: -
abundance: -
CDR3aa: CASSLGGTPIYTDTQYF
CDR3nt: TGTGCCAGCAGCCTGGGAGGGACACCCATATACACAGATACGCAGTATTTT

v_gene: TRBV9
j_gene: TRBJ2-1
d_gene: TRBD2
abundance: -
CDR3aa: CASSPTSGSYGNEQFF
CDR3nt: TGTGCCAGCAGCCCGACTAGCGGGAGTTACGGAAATGAGCAGTTCTTC

v_gene: TRBV5-1
j_gene: TRBJ2-4
d_gene: -
abundance: many
CDR3aa: CASSIDSENIQYF
CDR3nt: TGCGCCAGCAGCATCGACAGTGAAAACATTCAGTACTTC

v_gene: TRBV20-1
j_gene: TRBJ2-5
d_gene: -
abundance: many
CDR3aa: CSAREWGETQYF
CDR3nt: TGCAGTGCTAGGGAGTGGGGGGAGACCCAGTACTTC

v_gene: TRBV19
j_gene: TRBJ1-3
d_gene: -
abundance: -
CDR3aa: CASTDISGNTIYF
CDR3nt: TGTGCCAGTACCGACATTTCGGGAAACACCATATATTTT

v_gene: TRBV10-1
j_gene: TRBJ2-2
d_gene: TRBD1
abundance: -
CDR3aa: CASRVGQENRELFF
CDR3nt: TGCGCCAGCAGAGTTGGACAGGAGAATCGGGAGCTGTTTTTT

v_gene: TRBV18
j_gene: TRBJ2-1
d_gene: TRBD2
abundance: few
CDR3aa: CASTPSGADNEQFF
CDR3nt: TGTGCCAGCACCCCTAGCGGGGCAGACAATGAGCAGTTCTTC

v_gene: TRBV30
j_gene: TRBJ2-1
d_gene: -
abundance: -
CDR3aa: CAWSGTSKTFNEQFF
CDR3nt: TGTGCCTGGAGTGGGACCTCTAAAACATTCAATGAGCAGTTCTTC

v_gene: TRBV29-1
j_gene: TRBJ1-2
d_gene: -
abundance: -
CDR3aa: CSVGDGTNYGYTF
CDR3nt: TGCAGCGTTGGGGACGGAACTAACTATGGCTACACCTTC

v_gene: TRBV20-1
j_gene: TRBJ2-1
d_gene: TRBD2
abundance: few
CDR3aa: CSARPTSGGSYNEQFF
CDR3nt: TGCAGTGCTAGACCGACTAGCGGGGGCTCCTACAATGAGCAGTTCTTC

v_gene: TRBV6-1
j_gene: TRBJ2-1
d_gene: -
abundance: few
CDR3aa: CASKTGSSYNEQFF
CDR3nt: TGTGCCAGCAAAACAGGGAGCTCCTACAATGAGCAGTTCTTC

v_gene: TRBV12-3/TRBV12-4
j_gene: TRBJ2-3
d_gene: TRBD1
abundance: many
CDR3aa: CASRPQGAPNTQYF
CDR3nt: TGTGCCAGCAGACCACAGGGGGCGCCGAATACGCAGTATTTT

v_gene: TRBV5-1
j_gene: TRBJ2-5
d_gene: -
abundance: -
CDR3aa: CASGLGPLETQYF
CDR3nt: TGCGCCAGCGGTCTAGGGCCCCTGGAGACCCAGTACTTC

v_gene: TRBV29-1
j_gene: TRBJ1-5
d_gene: TRBD1
abundance: -
CDR3aa: CSVATGGMNQPQHF
CDR3nt: TGCAGCGTTGCTACAGGGGGCATGAATCAGCCCCAGCATTTT

v_gene: TRBV5-5
j_gene: TRBJ2-7
d_gene: TRBD1
abundance: -
CDR3aa: CASSLGQGNGQYF
CDR3nt: TGTGCCAGCAGCTTGGGACAGGGGAACGGGCAGTACTTC

v_gene: TRBV29-1
j_gene: TRBJ1-1
d_gene: -
abundance: few
CDR3aa: CSASTLNTEAFF
CDR3nt: TGCAGCGCCTCGACTTTGAACACTGAAGCTTTCTTT

v_gene: TRBV10-3
j_gene: TRBJ1-3
d_gene: TRBD1
abundance: -
CDR3aa: CASGQGGSGNTIYF
CDR3nt: TGTGCCAGCGGACAGGGGGGCTCTGGAAACACCATATATTTT

v_gene: TRBV6-6
j_gene: TRBJ2-6
d_gene: -
abundance: -
CDR3aa: CASSPRPQANSGANVLTF
CDR3nt: TGTGCCAGCAGCCCACGACCTCAAGCCAACTCTGGGGCCAACGTCCTGACTTTC

v_gene: TRBV19
j_gene: TRBJ1-4
d_gene: -
abundance: few
CDR3aa: CASSIAAWEKLFF
CDR3nt: TGTGCCAGTAGTATAGCGGCGTGGGAAAAACTGTTTTTT

v_gene: TRBV15
j_gene: TRBJ2-1
d_gene: -
abundance: -
CDR3aa: CATSRGRDRDNEQFF
CDR3nt: TGTGCCACCAGCAGAGGAAGGGATCGGGACAATGAGCAGTTCTTC

v_gene: TRBV29-1
j_gene: TRBJ2-7
d_gene: TRBD2
abundance: -
CDR3aa: CSVEIAGGSYEQYF
CDR3nt: TGCAGCGTTGAAATAGCGGGAGGTTCCTACGAGCAGTACTTC

v_gene: TRBV29-1
j_gene: TRBJ2-3
d_gene: TRBD2
abundance: few
CDR3aa: CSVEKLSEASGTRTDTQYF
CDR3nt: TGCAGCGTTGAAAAATTGAGCGAAGCTAGCGGGACCCGCACAGATACGCAGTATTTT

v_gene: TRBV5-4
j_gene: TRBJ2-3
d_gene: TRBD2
abundance: few
CDR3aa: CASSVNSGSGTDTQYF
CDR3nt: TGTGCCAGCAGCGTGAATAGCGGGAGTGGCACAGATACGCAGTATTTT

v_gene: TRBV3-1
j_gene: TRBJ2-2
d_gene: -
abundance: many
CDR3aa: CASSPKVPKVGVVTGELFF
CDR3nt: TGTGCCAGCAGCCCCAAGGTCCCTAAAGTTGGAGTTGTGACCGGGGAGCTGTTTTTT

v_gene: TRBV7-2
j_gene: TRBJ2-1
d_gene: -
abundance: few
CDR3aa: CASSLEAILYNEQFF
CDR3nt: TGTGCCAGCAGCTTAGAAGCGATATTATACAATGAGCAGTTCTTC

v_gene: TRBV30
j_gene: TRBJ1-1
d_gene: TRBD1
abundance: -
CDR3aa: CAWSWTGNTEAFF
CDR3nt: TGTGCCTGGAGTTGGACAGGGAACACTGAAGCTTTCTTT

v_gene: TRBV5-1
j_gene: TRBJ2-7
d_gene: -
abundance: -
CDR3aa: CASSSTVIGAQSYEQYF
CDR3nt: TGCGCCAGCAGCTCCACCGTGATTGGGGCGCAGAGCTACGAGCAGTACTTC

v_gene: TRBV29-1
j_gene: TRBJ2-5
d_gene: -
abundance: -
CDR3aa: CSGLTGGVETQYF
CDR3nt: TGCAGCGGACTCACAGGAGGGGTAGAGACCCAGTACTTC